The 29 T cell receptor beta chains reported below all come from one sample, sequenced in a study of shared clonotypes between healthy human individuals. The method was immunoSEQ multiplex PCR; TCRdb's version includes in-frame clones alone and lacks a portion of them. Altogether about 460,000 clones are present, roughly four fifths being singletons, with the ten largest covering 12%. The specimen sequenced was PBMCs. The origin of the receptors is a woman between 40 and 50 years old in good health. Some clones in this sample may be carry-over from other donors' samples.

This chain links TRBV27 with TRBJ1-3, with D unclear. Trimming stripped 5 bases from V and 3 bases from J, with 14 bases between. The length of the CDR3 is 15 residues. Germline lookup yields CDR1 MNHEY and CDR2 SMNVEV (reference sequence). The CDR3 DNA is TGTGCCAGCAGTGAGCTCGGGGATCGTGGAAACACCATATATTTT. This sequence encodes CASSELGDRGNTIYF.

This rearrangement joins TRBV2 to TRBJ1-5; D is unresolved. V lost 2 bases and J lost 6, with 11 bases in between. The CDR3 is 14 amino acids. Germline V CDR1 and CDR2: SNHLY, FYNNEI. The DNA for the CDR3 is TGTGCCAGCAGTGAAACGTCAGTCAGTCAGCCCCAGCATTTT. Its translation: CASSETSVSQPQHF.

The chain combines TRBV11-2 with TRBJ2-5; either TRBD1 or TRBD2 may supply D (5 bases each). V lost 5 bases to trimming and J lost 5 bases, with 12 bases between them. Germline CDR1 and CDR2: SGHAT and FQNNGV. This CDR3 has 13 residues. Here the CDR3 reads CASSPRGAETQYF. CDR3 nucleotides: TGTGCCAGCAGCCCAAGGGGAGCGGAGACCCAGTACTTC.

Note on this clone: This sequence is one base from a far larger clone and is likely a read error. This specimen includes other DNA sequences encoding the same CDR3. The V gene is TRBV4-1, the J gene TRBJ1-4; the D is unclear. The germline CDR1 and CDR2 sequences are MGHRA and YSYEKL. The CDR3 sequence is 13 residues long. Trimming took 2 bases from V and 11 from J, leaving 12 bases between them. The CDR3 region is CASSQSPAEKLFF. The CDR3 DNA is TGCGCCAGCAGCCAAAGTCCGGCTGAGAAACTGTTTTTT.

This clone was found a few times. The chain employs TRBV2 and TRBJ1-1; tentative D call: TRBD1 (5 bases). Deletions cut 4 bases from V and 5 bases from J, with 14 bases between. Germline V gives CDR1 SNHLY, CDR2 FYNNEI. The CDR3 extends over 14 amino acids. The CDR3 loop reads CASSAGGRRTEAFF. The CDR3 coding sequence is TGTGCCAGCAGTGCTGGGGGGAGGAGAACTGAAGCTTTCTTT.

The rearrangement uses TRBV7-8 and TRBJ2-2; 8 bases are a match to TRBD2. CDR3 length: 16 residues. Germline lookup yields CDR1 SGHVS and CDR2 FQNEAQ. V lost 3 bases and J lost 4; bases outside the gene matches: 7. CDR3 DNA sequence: TGTGCCAGCAGCTTTCGAGCGGGAGTATCCACCGGGGAGCTGTTTTTT. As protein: CASSFRAGVSTGELFF.

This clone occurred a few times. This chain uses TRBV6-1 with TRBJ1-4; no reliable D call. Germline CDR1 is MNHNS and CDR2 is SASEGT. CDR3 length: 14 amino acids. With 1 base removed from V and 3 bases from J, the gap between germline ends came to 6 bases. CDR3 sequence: CASSEGFPNEKLFF. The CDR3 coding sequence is TGTGCCAGCAGTGAAGGGTTCCCTAATGAAAAACTGTTTTTT.

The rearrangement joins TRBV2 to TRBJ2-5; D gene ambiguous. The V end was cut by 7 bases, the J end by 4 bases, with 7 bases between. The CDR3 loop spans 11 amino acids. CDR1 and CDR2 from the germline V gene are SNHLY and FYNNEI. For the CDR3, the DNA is TGTGCCAGCAAAAGTGGAGAGACCCAGTACTTC. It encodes CASKSGETQYF.

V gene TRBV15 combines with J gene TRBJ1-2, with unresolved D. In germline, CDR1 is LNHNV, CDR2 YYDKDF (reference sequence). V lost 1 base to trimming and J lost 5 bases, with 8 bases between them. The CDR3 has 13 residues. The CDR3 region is CATSRANGYGYTF. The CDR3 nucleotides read TGTGCCACCAGCAGAGCGAATGGGTATGGCTACACCTTC.

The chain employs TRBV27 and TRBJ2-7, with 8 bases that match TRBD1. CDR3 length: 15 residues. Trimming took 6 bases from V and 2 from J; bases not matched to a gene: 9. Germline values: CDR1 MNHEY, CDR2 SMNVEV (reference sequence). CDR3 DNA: TGTGCCAGCAGAGTTAGACAGGGGTCCCCCTACGAGCAGTACTTC. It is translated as CASRVRQGSPYEQYF.

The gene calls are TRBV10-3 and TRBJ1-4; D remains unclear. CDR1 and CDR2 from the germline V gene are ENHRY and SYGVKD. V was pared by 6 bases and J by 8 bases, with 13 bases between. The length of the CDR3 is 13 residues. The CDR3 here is CAIRVAPEEKLFF. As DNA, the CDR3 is TGTGCCATCAGGGTGGCGCCGGAGGAAAAACTGTTTTTT.

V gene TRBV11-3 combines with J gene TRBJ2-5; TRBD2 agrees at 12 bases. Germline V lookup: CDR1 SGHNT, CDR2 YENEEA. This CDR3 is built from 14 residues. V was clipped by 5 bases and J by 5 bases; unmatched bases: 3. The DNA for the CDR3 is TGTGCCAGCAGCGCGACTAGCGGGAGTGAGACCCAGTACTTC. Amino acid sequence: CASSATSGSETQYF. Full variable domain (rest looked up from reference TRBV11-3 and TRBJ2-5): EAGVVQSPRYKIIEKKQPVAFWCNPISGHNTLYWYLQNLGQGPELLIRYENEEAVDDSQLPKDRFSAERLKGVDSTLKIQPAELGDSAVYLCASSATSGSETQYFGPGTRLLVL.

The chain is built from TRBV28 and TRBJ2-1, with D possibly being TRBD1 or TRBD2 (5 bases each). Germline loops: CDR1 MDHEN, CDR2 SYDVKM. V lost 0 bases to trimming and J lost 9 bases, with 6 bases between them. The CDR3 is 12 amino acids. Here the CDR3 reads CASSLWRGEQFF. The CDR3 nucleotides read TGTGCCAGCAGTTTATGGAGGGGTGAGCAGTTCTTC.

The CDR3 DNA follows: TGTGCCTGGAGTGTCGGACAGGGGAACCCCTACGAGCAGTACTTC. Translation gives CAWSVGQGNPYEQYF. This chain connects TRBV30 to TRBJ2-7; TRBD1 agrees at 9 bases. The CDR3 is made up of 15 amino acids. Germline V gene sequence: CDR1 GTSNPN, CDR2 SVGIG (reference sequence). Germline trimming cut 0 bases from V and 2 bases from J; bases unmatched to any gene: 5.

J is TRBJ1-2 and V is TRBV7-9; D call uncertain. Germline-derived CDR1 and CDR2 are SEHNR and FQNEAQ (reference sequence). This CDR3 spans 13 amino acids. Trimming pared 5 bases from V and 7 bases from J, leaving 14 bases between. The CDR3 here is CASSNDGLGGYTF. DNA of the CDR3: TGTGCCAGCAGCAATGACGGGTTGGGTGGCTACACCTTC. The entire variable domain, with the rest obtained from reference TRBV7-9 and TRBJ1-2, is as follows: DTGVSQNPRHKITKRGQNVTFRCDPISEHNRLYWYRQTLGQGPEFLTYFQNEAQLEKSRLLSDRFSAERPKGSFSTLEIQRTEQGDSAMYLCASSNDGLGGYTFGSGTRLTVV.

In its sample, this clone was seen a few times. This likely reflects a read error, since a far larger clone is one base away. The CDR3 loop reads CASSTPAGGATDTRYF. The CDR3 nucleotides are TGTGCCAGCAGTACCCCAGCGGGAGGAGCAACAGATACGCGGTATTTT. This rearrangement joins TRBV28 to TRBJ2-3; 9 bases map to TRBD2. The CDR3 has 16 residues. Per germline, CDR1 MDHEN and CDR2 SYDVKM.

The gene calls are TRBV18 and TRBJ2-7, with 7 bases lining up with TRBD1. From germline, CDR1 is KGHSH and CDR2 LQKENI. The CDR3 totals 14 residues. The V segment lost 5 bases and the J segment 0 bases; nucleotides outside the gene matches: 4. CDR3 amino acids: CASSWDRSSYEQYF. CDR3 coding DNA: TGTGCCAGCTCATGGGACAGAAGCTCCTACGAGCAGTACTTC.

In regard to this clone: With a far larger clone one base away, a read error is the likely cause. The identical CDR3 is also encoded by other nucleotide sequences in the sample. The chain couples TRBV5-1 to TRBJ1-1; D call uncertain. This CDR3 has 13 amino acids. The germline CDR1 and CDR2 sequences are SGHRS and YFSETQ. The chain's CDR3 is CASSLELNTEAFF. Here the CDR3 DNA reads TGCGCCAGCAGCTTAGAGTTGAACACTGAAGCATTCTTT.

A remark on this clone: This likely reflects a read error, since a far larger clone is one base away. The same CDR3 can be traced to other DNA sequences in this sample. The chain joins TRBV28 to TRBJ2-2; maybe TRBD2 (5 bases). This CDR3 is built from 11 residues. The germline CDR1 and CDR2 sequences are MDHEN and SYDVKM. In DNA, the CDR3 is TGTGCCAGCAGCAAAGACGGGGAGTTGTTTTTT. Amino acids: CASSKDGELFF.

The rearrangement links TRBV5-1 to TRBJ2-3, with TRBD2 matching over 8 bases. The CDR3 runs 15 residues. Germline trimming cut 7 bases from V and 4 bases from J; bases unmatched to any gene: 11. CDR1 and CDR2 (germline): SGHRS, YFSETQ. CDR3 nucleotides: TGCGCCAGCTCAGCTGGGACTAGTCTCGCAGATACGCAGTATTTT. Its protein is CASSAGTSLADTQYF.

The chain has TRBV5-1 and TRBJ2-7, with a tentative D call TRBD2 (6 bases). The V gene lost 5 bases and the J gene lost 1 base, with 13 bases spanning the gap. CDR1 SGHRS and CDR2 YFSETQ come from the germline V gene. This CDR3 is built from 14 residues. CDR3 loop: CASSQGAGSYEQYF. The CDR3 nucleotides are TGCGCCAGCAGTCAGGGCGCGGGGTCCTACGAGCAGTACTTC.

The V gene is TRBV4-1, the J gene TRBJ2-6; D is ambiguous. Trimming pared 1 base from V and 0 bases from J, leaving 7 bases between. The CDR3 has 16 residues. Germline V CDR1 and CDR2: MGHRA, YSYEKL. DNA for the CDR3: TGCGCCAGCAGCCAAGTGGTAGGCTCTGGGGCCAACGTCCTGACTTTC. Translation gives CASSQVVGSGANVLTF.

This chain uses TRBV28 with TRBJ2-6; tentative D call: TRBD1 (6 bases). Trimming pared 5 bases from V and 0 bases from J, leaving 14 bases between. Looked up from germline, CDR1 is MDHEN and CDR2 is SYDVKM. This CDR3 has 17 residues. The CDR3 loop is CASSPSDSHSGANVLTF. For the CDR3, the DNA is TGTGCCAGCAGTCCATCGGACAGCCACTCTGGGGCCAACGTCCTGACTTTC.

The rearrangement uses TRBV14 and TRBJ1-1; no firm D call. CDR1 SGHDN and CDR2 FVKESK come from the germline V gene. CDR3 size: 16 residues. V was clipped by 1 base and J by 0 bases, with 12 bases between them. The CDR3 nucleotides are TGTGCCAGCAGCCAAGGCTTTGGGATTATGAACACTGAAGCTTTCTTT. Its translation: CASSQGFGIMNTEAFF.

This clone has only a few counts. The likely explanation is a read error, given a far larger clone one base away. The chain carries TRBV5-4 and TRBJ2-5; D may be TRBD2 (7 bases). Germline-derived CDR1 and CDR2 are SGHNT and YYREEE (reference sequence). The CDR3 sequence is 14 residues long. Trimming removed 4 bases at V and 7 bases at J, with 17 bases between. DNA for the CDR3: TGTGCCAGCAGCGGCGGGGGCCGCGAAGGGACCCAGTACTTC. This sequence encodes CASSGGGREGTQYF. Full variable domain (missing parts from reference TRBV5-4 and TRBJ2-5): ETGVTQSPTHLIKTRGQQVTLRCSSQSGHNTVSWYQQALGQGPQFIFQYYREEENGRGNFPPRFSGLQFPNYSSELNVNALELDDSALYLCASSGGGREGTQYFGPGTRLLVL.

The CDR3 is CASSPRDTYEQYF. The CDR3 DNA sequence: TGTGCCAGCAGCCCTCGGGACACCTACGAGCAGTACTTC. V and J are TRBV7-2 and TRBJ2-7; TRBD1 is a possible D gene (6 bases). Germline V gives CDR1 SGHTA, CDR2 FQGNSA. The CDR3 loop spans 13 amino acids. Trimming shortened V by 5 bases and J by 2 bases, and 10 bases separated the two germline ends.

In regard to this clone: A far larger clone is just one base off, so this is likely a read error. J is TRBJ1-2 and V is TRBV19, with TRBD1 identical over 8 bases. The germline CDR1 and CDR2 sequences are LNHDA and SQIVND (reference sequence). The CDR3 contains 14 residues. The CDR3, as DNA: TGTGCCAGTAGTTGGGGCGGACAGGGACTTGGCTGCACCTTC. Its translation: CASSWGGQGLGCTF.

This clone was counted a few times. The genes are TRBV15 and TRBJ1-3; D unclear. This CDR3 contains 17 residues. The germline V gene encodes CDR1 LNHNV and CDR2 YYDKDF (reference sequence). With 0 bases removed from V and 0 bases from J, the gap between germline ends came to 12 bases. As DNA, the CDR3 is TGTGCCACCAGCAGAGATAGGGCAGGCCTCTCTGGAAACACCATATATTTT. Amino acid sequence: CATSRDRAGLSGNTIYF.

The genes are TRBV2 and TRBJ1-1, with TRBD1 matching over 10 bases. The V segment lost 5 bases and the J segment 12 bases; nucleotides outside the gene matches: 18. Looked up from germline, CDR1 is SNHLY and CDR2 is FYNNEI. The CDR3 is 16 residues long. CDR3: CASSNQGQGIGRAPFF. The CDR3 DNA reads TGTGCCAGCAGTAATCAGGGACAGGGGATAGGAAGGGCCCCTTTCTTT.